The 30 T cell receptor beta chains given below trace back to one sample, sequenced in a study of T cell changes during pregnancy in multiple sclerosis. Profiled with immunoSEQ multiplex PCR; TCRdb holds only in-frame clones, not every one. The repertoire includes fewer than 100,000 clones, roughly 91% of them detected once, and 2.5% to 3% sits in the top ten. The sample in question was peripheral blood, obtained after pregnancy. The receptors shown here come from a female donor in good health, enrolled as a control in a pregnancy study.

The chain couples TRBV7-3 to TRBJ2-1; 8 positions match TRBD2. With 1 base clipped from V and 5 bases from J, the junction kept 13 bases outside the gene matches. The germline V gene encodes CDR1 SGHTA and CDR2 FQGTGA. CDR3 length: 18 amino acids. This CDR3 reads CASSLRGSGVLHNNEQFF. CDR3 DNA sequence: TGTGCCAGCAGCTTAAGGGGTAGCGGGGTCCTTCATAACAATGAGCAGTTCTTC.

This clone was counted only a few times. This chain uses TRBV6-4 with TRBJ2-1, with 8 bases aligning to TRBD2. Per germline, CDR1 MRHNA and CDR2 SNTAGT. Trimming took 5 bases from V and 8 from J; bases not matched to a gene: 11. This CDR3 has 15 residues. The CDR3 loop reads CASSWVSGGQDEQFF. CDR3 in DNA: TGTGCCAGCAGTTGGGTGTCGGGGGGGCAAGATGAGCAGTTCTTC.

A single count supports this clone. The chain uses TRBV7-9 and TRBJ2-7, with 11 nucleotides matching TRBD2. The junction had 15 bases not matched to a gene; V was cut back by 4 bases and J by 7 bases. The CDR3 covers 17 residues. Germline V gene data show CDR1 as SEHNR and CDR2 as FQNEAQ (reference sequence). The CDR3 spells CASSSQLYVLAGEEQYF. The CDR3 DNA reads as TGTGCCAGCAGCTCGCAATTGTATGTACTAGCGGGGGAGGAGCAGTACTTC.

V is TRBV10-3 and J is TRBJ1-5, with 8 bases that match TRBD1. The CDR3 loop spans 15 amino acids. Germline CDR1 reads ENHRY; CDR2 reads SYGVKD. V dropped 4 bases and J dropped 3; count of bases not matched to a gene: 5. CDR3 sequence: CAISGGQETNQPQHF. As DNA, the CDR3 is TGTGCCATCAGTGGGGGACAGGAGACCAATCAGCCCCAGCATTTT.

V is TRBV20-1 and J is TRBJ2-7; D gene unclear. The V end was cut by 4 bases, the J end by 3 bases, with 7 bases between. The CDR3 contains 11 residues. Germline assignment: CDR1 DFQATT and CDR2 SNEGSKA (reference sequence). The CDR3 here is CSAILYYEQYF. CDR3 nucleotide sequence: TGCAGTGCTATCCTTTACTACGAGCAGTACTTC.

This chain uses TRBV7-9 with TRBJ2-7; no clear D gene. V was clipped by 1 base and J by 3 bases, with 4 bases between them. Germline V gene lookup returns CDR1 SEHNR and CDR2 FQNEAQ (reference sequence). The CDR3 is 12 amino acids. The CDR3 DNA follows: TGTGCCAGCAGCTTAGTGCGCTACGAGCAGTACTTC. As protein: CASSLVRYEQYF. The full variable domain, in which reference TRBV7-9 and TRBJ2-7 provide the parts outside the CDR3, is DTGVSQNPRHKITKRGQNVTFRCDPISEHNRLYWYRQTLGQGPEFLTYFQNEAQLEKSRLLSDRFSAERPKGSFSTLEIQRTEQGDSAMYLCASSLVRYEQYFGPGTRLTVT.

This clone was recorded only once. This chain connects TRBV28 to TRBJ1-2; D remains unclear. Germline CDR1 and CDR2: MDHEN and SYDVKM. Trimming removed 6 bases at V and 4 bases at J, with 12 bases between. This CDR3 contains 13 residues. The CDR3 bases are TGTGCCAGCAGGCTACGTGATCCCTATGGCTACACCTTC. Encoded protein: CASRLRDPYGYTF.

CDR3 bases: TGTGCCAGCAGCTTGGGGGGAGGGAGGGAGGATACGCAGTATTTT. This gives the protein CASSLGGGREDTQYF. V is TRBV5-4 and J is TRBJ2-3; 7 positions agree with TRBD2. Germline lookup yields CDR1 SGHNT and CDR2 YYREEE (reference sequence). The CDR3 is 15 amino acids. After removal of 0 bases from V and 6 bases from J, the junction contained 7 bases not matched to a gene.

CDR3 sequence reads: CASSLGMGPGNTEAFF. The CDR3 bases are TGTGCCAGCAGCTTAGGGATGGGGCCGGGGAACACTGAAGCTTTCTTT. The genes are TRBV7-9 and TRBJ1-1, with a possible D match to TRBD1 (5 bases). From germline, CDR1 is SEHNR and CDR2 FQNEAQ (reference sequence). The CDR3 has 16 amino acids. Trimming left V 1 base short and J 1 base short, with 13 bases between.

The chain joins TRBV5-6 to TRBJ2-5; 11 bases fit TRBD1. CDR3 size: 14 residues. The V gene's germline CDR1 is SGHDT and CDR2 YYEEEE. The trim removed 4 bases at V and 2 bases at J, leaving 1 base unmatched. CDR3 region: CASSGDRGQETQYF. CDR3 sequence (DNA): TGTGCCAGCAGCGGGGACAGGGGGCAAGAGACCCAGTACTTC.

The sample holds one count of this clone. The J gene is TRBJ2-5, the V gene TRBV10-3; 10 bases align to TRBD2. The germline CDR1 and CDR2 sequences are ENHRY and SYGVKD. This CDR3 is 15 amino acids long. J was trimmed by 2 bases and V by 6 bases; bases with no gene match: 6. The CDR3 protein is CAIRAAAGGQETQYF. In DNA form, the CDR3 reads TGTGCCATCAGAGCCGCAGCGGGAGGGCAAGAGACCCAGTACTTC.

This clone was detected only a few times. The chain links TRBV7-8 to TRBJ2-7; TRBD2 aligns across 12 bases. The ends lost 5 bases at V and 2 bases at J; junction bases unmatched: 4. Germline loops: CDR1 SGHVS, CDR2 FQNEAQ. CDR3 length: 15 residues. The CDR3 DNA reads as TGTGCCAGCAGCAGACTAGCGGGGGAAACCTACGAGCAGTACTTC. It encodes CASSRLAGETYEQYF. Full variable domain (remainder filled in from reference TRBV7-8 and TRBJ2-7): GAGVSQSPRYKVAKRGQDVALRCDPISGHVSLFWYQQALGQGPEFLTYFQNEAQLDKSGLPSDRFFAERPEGSVSTLKIQRTQQEDSAVYLCASSRLAGETYEQYFGPGTRLTVT.

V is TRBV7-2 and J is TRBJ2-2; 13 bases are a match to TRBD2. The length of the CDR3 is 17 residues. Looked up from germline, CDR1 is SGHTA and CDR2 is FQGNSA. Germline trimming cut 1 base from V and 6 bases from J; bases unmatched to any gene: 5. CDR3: CASSLGLTSGRAGELFF. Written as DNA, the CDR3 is TGTGCCAGCAGCTTAGGTCTCACTAGCGGGAGGGCCGGGGAGCTGTTTTTT.

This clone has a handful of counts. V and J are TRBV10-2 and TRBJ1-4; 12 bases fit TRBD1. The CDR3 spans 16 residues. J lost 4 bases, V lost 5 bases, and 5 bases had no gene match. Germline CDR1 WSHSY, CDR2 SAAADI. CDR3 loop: CASSTGQGARNEKLFF. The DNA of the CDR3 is TGCGCCAGCAGTACGGGACAGGGGGCTCGTAATGAAAAACTGTTTTTT.

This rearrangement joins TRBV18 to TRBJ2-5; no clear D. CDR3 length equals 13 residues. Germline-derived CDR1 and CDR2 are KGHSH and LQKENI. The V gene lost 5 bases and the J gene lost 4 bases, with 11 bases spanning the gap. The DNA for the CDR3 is TGTGCCAGCTCAACCACGGGTCCAGAGACCCAGTACTTC. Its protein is CASSTTGPETQYF.

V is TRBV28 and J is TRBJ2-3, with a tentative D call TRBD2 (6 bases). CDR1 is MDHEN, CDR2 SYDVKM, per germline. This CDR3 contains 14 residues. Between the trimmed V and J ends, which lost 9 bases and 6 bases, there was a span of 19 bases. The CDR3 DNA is TGTGCCAGTCAAAGATCTGGGGCGGGGGATACGCAGTATTTT. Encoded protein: CASQRSGAGDTQYF.

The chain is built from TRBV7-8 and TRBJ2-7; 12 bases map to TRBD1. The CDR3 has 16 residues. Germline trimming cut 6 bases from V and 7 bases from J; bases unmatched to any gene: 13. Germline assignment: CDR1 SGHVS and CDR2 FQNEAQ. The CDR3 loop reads CASRISPGQGASEQYF. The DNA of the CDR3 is TGTGCCAGCAGAATATCACCGGGACAGGGGGCCTCGGAGCAGTACTTC.

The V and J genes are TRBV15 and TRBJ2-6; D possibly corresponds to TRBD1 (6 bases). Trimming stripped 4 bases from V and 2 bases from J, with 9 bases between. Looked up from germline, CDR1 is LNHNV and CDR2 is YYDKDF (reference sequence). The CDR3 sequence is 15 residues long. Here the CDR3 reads CATSTRTAGANVLTF. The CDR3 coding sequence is TGTGCCACCAGCACTCGGACAGCTGGGGCCAACGTCCTGACTTTC. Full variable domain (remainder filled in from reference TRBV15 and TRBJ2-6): DAMVIQNPRYQVTQFGKPVTLSCSQTLNHNVMYWYQQKSSQAPKLLFHYYDKDFNNEADTPDNFQSRRPNTSFCFLDIRSPGLGDTAMYLCATSTRTAGANVLTFGAGSRLTVL.

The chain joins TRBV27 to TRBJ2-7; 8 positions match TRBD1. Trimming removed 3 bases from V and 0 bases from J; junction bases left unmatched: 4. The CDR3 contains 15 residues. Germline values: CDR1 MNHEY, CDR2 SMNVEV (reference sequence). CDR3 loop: CASSLGTGGSYEQYF. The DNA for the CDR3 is TGTGCCAGCAGTTTGGGTACAGGGGGCTCCTACGAGCAGTACTTC.

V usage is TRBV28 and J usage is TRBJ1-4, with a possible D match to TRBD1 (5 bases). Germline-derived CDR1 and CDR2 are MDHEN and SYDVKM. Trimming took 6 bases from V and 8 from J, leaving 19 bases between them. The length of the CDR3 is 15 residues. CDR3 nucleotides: TGTGCCAGCAGCTCATTTCGGCGGGGGGGGGAAAAACTGTTTTTT. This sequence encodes CASSSFRRGGEKLFF.

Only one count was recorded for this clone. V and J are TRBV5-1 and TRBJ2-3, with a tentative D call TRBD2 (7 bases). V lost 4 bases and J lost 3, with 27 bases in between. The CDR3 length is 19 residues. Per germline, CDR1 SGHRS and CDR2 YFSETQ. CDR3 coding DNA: TGCGCCAGCAGCCCCAAACCCCGTAGGGGGGGCGTTGGAACAGATACGCAGTATTTT. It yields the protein CASSPKPRRGGVGTDTQYF.

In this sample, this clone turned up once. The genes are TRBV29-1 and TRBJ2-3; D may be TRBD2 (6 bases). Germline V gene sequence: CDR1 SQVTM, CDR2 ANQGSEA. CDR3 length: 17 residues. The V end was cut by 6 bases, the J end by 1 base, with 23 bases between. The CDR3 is CSVTRRRVLRGTDTQYF. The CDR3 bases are TGCAGCGTAACCCGACGGAGGGTCCTCCGCGGCACAGATACGCAGTATTTT.

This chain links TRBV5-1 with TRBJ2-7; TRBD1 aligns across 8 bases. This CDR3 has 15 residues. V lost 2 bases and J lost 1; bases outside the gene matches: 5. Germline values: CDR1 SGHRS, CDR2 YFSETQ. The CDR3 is CASSFTGGSSYEQYF. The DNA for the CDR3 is TGCGCCAGCAGCTTTACAGGGGGATCTTCCTACGAGCAGTACTTC.

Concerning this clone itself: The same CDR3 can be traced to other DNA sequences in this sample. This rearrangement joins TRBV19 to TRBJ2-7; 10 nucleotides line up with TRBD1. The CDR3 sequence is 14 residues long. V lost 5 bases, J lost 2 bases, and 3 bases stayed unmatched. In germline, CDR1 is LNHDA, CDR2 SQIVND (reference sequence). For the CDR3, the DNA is TGTGCCAGTAGTCCCGGGACAGGGGCCTACGAGCAGTACTTC. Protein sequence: CASSPGTGAYEQYF.

The CDR3 bases are TGTGCCAGCAGGCCGGGACAGAGCTCCTACGAGCAGTACTTC. It encodes CASRPGQSSYEQYF. The rearrangement joins TRBV28 to TRBJ2-7, with 7 positions matching TRBD1. This CDR3 contains 14 residues. J gave up 0 bases and V 6 bases, and 5 bases lay outside the gene matches. Germline loops: CDR1 MDHEN, CDR2 SYDVKM.

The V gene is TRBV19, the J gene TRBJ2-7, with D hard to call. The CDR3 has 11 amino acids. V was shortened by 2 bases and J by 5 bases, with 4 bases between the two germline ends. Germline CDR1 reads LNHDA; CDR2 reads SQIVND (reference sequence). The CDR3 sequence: CASSITDEQYF. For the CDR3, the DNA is TGTGCCAGTAGTATAACGGACGAGCAGTACTTC.

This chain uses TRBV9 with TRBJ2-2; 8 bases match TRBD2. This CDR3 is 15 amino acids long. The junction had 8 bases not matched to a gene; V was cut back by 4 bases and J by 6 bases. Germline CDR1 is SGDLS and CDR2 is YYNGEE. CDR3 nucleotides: TGTGCCAGCAGCCTTACCATAGCGGGGTCCGGGGAGCTGTTTTTT. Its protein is CASSLTIAGSGELFF.

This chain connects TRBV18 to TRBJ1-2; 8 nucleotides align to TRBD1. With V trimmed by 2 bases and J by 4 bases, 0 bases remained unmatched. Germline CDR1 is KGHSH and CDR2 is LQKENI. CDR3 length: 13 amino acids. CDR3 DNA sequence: TGTGCCAGCTCACCAACAGGGGGCTATGGCTACACCTTC. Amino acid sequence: CASSPTGGYGYTF.

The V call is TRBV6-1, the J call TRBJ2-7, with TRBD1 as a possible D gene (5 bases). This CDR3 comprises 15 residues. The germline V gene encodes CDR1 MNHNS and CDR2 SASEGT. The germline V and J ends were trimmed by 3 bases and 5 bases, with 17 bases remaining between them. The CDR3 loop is CASSDTAGRNDEQYF. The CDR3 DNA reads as TGTGCCAGCAGTGATACGGCAGGGCGGAATGACGAGCAGTACTTC.

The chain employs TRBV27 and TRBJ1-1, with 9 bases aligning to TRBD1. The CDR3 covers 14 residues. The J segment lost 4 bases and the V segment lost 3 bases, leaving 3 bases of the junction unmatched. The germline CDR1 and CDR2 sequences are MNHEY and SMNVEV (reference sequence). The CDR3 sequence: CASSFGDRVTEAFF. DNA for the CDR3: TGTGCCAGCAGTTTTGGGGACAGGGTCACTGAAGCTTTCTTT.